This T cell receptor beta chain was profiled in a study of cytomegalovirus exposure and HLA in healthy donors. At the level of the study: Roughly 80% of around 390 genotyped donors fell in the Caucasian-associated ancestry cluster.

The PCR used 60 Vbeta and 13 Jbeta primers. The table came from immunoSEQ multiplex PCR; TCRdb's copy has only in-frame clones and leaves some out. The sample has about 160,000 clones, around 83% seen once; the top ten hold around 9%. CDR1 and CDR2 from the germline V gene are SGDLS and YYNGEE. Trimming took off 4 bases at V and 0 bases at J, with 14 bases between the two ends. This CDR3 is 15 amino acids long. The chain has TRBV9 and TRBJ2-7; no clear D. Sample: PBMCs. The TCR sequence derives from a male donor in good health and CMV-seropositive. CDR3 protein: CASSQYDFPSYEQYF. The CDR3 coding sequence is TGTGCCAGCAGCCAATACGACTTTCCCTCCTACGAGCAGTACTTC.